This T cell receptor beta chain was captured by sequencing in a study of blood T cell repertoires in COVID-19. Study background: Sample material is recorded as cDNA or gDNA derived from T cells, B-cell-depleted T cells, or PBMCs.

The method was immunoSEQ multiplex PCR; TCRdb's version includes in-frame clones alone and lacks a portion of them. The table records some 260,000 clones, 88% of them present only once. CDR1 and CDR2 from the germline V gene are MDHEN and SYDVKM. This CDR3 comprises 13 residues. The V and J ends lost 5 bases and 2 bases respectively, with 9 bases between them. This chain links TRBV28 with TRBJ1-2; no clear D. This clonotype originated in a woman aged 70 to 79 with COVID-19, enrolled during active disease. The sequencing sample was made of peripheral blood. The CDR3 region is CASSKTGNYGYTF. CDR3 in DNA: TGTGCCAGCAGTAAGACGGGGAACTATGGCTACACCTTC.